The rows below give T cell receptor beta chains drawn from one sample of a study of T cells after yellow fever vaccination. TCRdb itself ran the 5' RACE reads through MiXCR, one entry per CDR3 protein. The sample shows hundreds of thousands of distinct CDR3 sequences, 8.5% to 9% of them seen only once. This sample comprised PBMCs, obtained on the day of the first yellow fever vaccination. The receptors shown here come from a man between 18 and 35 years old who received the YFV17D yellow fever vaccine. CDR3s include the opening cysteine and the closing phenylalanine or tryptophan. The order of the fields is J gene, clone size, V gene, D gene, CDR3 protein, CDR3 DNA. The D gene is left open where the match is weak. Clone size is shown for a subset of rows, as once, few, many or a class of expanded clone.

TRBJ1-5,many,TRBV5-1,.,CASSLIAQPQHF,TGCGCCAGCAGCTTGATCGCTCAGCCCCAGCATTTT
TRBJ2-2,.,TRBV30,.,CAWRPGSRDTGELFF,TGTGCCTGGAGACCGGGGAGCCGCGACACCGGGGAGCTGTTTTTT
TRBJ1-2,many,TRBV27,.,CASSLGREIYGYTF,TGTGCCAGCAGTTTGGGACGGGAGATTTATGGCTACACCTTC
TRBJ1-2,.,TRBV5-6,TRBD1,CASSLEKTGVGGYTF,TGTGCCAGCAGCCTTGAAAAGACAGGGGTCGGTGGCTACACCTTC
TRBJ2-2,few,TRBV7-6,TRBD1,CASSLGGGKTGELFF,TGTGCCAGCAGCTTAGGAGGGGGCAAAACCGGGGAGCTGTTTTTT
TRBJ2-1,few,TRBV20-1,.,CSGGGPFNEQFF,TGCAGTGGTGGGGGGCCATTCAATGAGCAGTTCTTC
TRBJ2-7,.,TRBV12-3/TRBV12-4,TRBD1,CASSRQRTQGAIYEQYF,TGTGCCAGCAGTCGGCAGCGAACACAGGGGGCGATCTACGAGCAGTACTTC
TRBJ1-2,.,TRBV30,TRBD1,CAWEPQGRGYGYTF,TGTGCCTGGGAACCACAGGGGAGAGGCTATGGCTACACCTTC
TRBJ2-3,few,TRBV9,TRBD2,CASSISGGANTQYF,TGTGCCAGCAGCATTAGCGGGGGGGCAAATACGCAGTATTTT
TRBJ2-3,many,TRBV2,.,CASSVDRNTDTQYF,TGTGCCAGCAGCGTCGACAGGAACACAGATACGCAGTATTTT
TRBJ1-4,few,TRBV18,.,CASSPRQPGTNEKLFF,TGTGCCAGCTCACCTCGACAGCCCGGAACTAATGAAAAACTGTTTTTT
TRBJ2-5,few,TRBV6-2/TRBV6-3,TRBD2,CASTSGGFGTQYF,TGTGCCAGCACAAGCGGGGGATTTGGGACCCAGTACTTC
TRBJ1-3,.,TRBV12-3/TRBV12-4,TRBD1,CASSTGAFSGNTIYF,TGTGCCAGCAGTACAGGGGCTTTCTCTGGAAACACCATATATTTT
TRBJ2-3,few,TRBV7-2,.,CASSLIDPASTDTQYF,TGTGCCAGCAGCCTGATTGATCCCGCTAGCACAGATACGCAGTATTTT
TRBJ2-1,few,TRBV6-2/TRBV6-3,.,CASSYLVAGEQFF,TGTGCCAGCAGTTACTTGGTGGCGGGAGAGCAGTTCTTC
TRBJ2-1,many,TRBV7-8,TRBD1,CASSTDRANEQFF,TGTGCCAGCAGCACGGACAGGGCCAATGAGCAGTTCTTC
TRBJ2-3,few,TRBV7-2,.,CASLPWGARDTQYF,TGTGCCAGCCTACCGTGGGGGGCGAGAGATACGCAGTATTTT
TRBJ2-1,many,TRBV30,TRBD1,CAWTRGTENYNEQFF,TGTGCCTGGACCAGGGGGACAGAGAACTACAATGAGCAGTTCTTC
TRBJ1-5,.,TRBV6-1,TRBD1,CASSMDRGYQPQHF,TGTGCCAGCAGTATGGACAGGGGATATCAGCCCCAGCATTTT
TRBJ1-3,.,TRBV5-5,.,CASSLAGALGNTIYF,TGTGCCAGCAGCTTGGCGGGGGCGCTCGGAAACACCATATATTTT
TRBJ2-3,.,TRBV7-2,TRBD2,CASSLDVRGTTDTQYF,TGTGCCAGCAGCTTAGATGTGCGGGGGACCACAGATACGCAGTATTTT
TRBJ1-1,few,TRBV7-2,.,CASSPGPAGGEAFF,TGTGCCAGCAGCCCAGGGCCTGCAGGAGGTGAAGCTTTCTTT
TRBJ2-4,.,TRBV28,.,CASSFPRNIQYF,TGTGCCAGCAGTTTCCCCAGAAACATTCAGTACTTC
TRBJ1-5,.,TRBV4-1,.,CASSQDSFRANQPQHF,TGCGCCAGCAGCCAAGATTCATTCCGCGCGAATCAGCCCCAGCATTTT
TRBJ2-1,few,TRBV2,TRBD2,CASKGLGLAGGGEQFF,TGTGCCAGCAAAGGGTTAGGACTAGCGGGGGGAGGCGAGCAGTTCTTC
TRBJ1-2,few,TRBV10-3,.,CAISESGANYGYTF,TGTGCCATCAGTGAGTCAGGCGCTAACTATGGCTACACCTTC
TRBJ2-1,many,TRBV7-9,TRBD1,CASRGKGTGIWNEQFF,TGTGCCAGCAGGGGTAAGGGGACAGGGATATGGAATGAGCAGTTCTTC
TRBJ1-5,few,TRBV7-2,.,CASSSMRAGLGQPQHF,TGTGCCAGCAGCTCAATGCGTGCTGGGCTGGGTCAGCCCCAGCATTTT
TRBJ1-1,few,TRBV5-6,.,CASSLGRSAEAFF,TGTGCCAGCAGCTTGGGTCGGAGCGCTGAAGCTTTCTTT
TRBJ1-1,.,TRBV5-1,TRBD1,CASSFGTATSTEAFF,TGCGCCAGCAGCTTCGGGACAGCCACGTCCACTGAAGCTTTCTTT
TRBJ1-1,few,TRBV6-1,.,CASSTRGVGTEAFF,TGTGCCAGCAGTACCAGGGGTGTGGGCACTGAAGCTTTCTTT
TRBJ2-1,few,TRBV11-3,.,CASSLRNNEQFF,TGTGCCAGCAGCTTACGTAACAATGAGCAGTTCTTC
TRBJ2-2,few,TRBV7-6,.,CASSHNSGTNTGELFF,TGTGCCAGCAGCCATAATTCCGGGACGAACACCGGGGAGCTGTTTTTT
TRBJ2-2,few,TRBV7-2,.,CASSSPRTANTGELFF,TGTGCCAGCAGCTCCCCCCGGACCGCGAACACCGGGGAGCTGTTTTTT
TRBJ1-5,.,TRBV20-1,TRBD1,CSARRTGGWMSNQPQHF,TGCAGTGCTAGAAGAACAGGGGGCTGGATGAGCAATCAGCCCCAGCATTTT
TRBJ2-7,.,TRBV20-1,.,CSASNNREQYF,TGCAGTGCTAGTAACAACCGGGAGCAGTACTTC
TRBJ1-1,.,TRBV7-2,.,CASSVDSFDTEAFF,TGTGCCAGCAGCGTAGACTCCTTCGACACTGAAGCTTTCTTT
TRBJ2-1,many,TRBV18,.,CASSPNQPGANEQFF,TGTGCCAGCTCACCAAATCAACCGGGGGCCAATGAGCAGTTCTTC
TRBJ2-1,few,TRBV10-3,.,CAISEMGRPTDNEQFF,TGTGCCATCAGTGAGATGGGGCGTCCTACCGACAATGAGCAGTTCTTC
TRBJ2-2,many,TRBV7-9,.,CASSPFGVTSNTGELFF,TGTGCCAGCAGCCCGTTTGGGGTCACATCGAACACCGGGGAGCTGTTTTTT
TRBJ2-1,many,TRBV20-1,TRBD1,CSATYPGQGVEEQFF,TGCAGTGCCACCTACCCGGGACAGGGGGTAGAGGAGCAGTTCTTC
TRBJ2-7,many,TRBV5-4,TRBD2,CASSLGSGGGYEQYF,TGTGCCAGCAGCTTGGGTAGCGGGGGAGGATACGAGCAGTACTTC
TRBJ2-4,few,TRBV7-6,TRBD2,CASSLGARGGTSKNIQYF,TGTGCCAGCAGCTTAGGTGCCCGGGGGGGTACTTCCAAAAACATTCAGTACTTC
TRBJ1-2,.,TRBV9,TRBD1,CASSIRQGANYGYTF,TGTGCCAGCAGCATCCGACAGGGAGCTAACTATGGCTACACCTTC